The 15 T cell receptor beta chains listed next were all sequenced from one sample in a study of Tregs in tolerant kidney transplant recipients. Only in-frame clones appear in the TCRdb table, and some are missing; sequencing was by immunoSEQ multiplex PCR. The top ten clones hold over 3.5% of a sample with approximately 90,000 clones, more than 80% of them seen once. Source material: CD8+ T cells from blood. The receptors originated from a human donor in good health.

The J gene is TRBJ1-1, the V gene TRBV19; D unclear. The CDR3 length is 13 residues. Germline V lookup: CDR1 LNHDA, CDR2 SQIVND (reference sequence). Deletions cut 6 bases from V and 0 bases from J, with 8 bases between. The CDR3 DNA sequence: TGTGCCAGTAGCGAGTGGATGAACACTGAAGCTTTCTTT. Its translation: CASSEWMNTEAFF.

This chain joins TRBV9 and TRBJ2-3; D unclear. V gave up 4 bases and J gave up 6 bases, with 6 bases separating them. In germline, CDR1 is SGDLS, CDR2 YYNGEE. The CDR3 runs 11 residues. CDR3 bases: TGTGCCAGCAGCCCCTCGGATACGCAGTATTTT. This encodes CASSPSDTQYF. The whole variable domain, filled in from reference TRBV9 and TRBJ2-3, reads DSGVTQTPKHLITATGQRVTLRCSPRSGDLSVYWYQQSLDQGLQFLIQYYNGEERAKGNILERFSAQQFPDLHSELNLSSLELGDSALYFCASSPSDTQYFGPGTRLTVL.

J is TRBJ2-7 and V is TRBV7-9; TRBD2 might be the D (6 bases). Germline loops: CDR1 SEHNR, CDR2 FQNEAQ (reference sequence). The CDR3 totals 15 residues. Trimming pared 11 bases from V and 0 bases from J, leaving 20 bases between. The CDR3 sequence is CALGRGGGDSYEQYF. In nucleotides, the CDR3 is TGTGCCTTGGGACGTGGCGGAGGGGACTCCTACGAGCAGTACTTC.

The chain combines TRBV19 with TRBJ2-6; the D gene is possibly TRBD1 (5 bases). The V gene's germline CDR1 is LNHDA and CDR2 SQIVND (reference sequence). Trimming pared 5 bases from V and 4 bases from J, leaving 12 bases between. This CDR3 comprises 15 residues. CDR3 sequence reads: CASSLGASGANVLTF. In DNA form, the CDR3 reads TGTGCCAGTAGTCTAGGGGCTTCCGGGGCCAACGTCCTGACTTTC.

The chain carries TRBV2 and TRBJ2-1; possible D gene TRBD1, 6 bases. Germline V lookup: CDR1 SNHLY, CDR2 FYNNEI. V lost 9 bases to trimming and J lost 15 bases, with 12 bases between them. The CDR3 runs to 9 residues. As DNA, the CDR3 is TGTGCCAGGGGACATAGGGGGTTCTTC. It codes for CARGHRGFF.

V and J are TRBV4-1 and TRBJ2-2; D perhaps matches TRBD2 (6 bases). The ends were cut back, 4 bases at V and 7 bases at J, with 13 bases in the middle. This CDR3 region has 14 residues. In germline, CDR1 is MGHRA, CDR2 YSYEKL. CDR3 in DNA: TGCGCCAGCAGCCTCCTTGTGGGAGGCGGGGAGCTGTTTTTT. It specifies CASSLLVGGGELFF.

The CDR3 loop reads CATSSPTIPDRGCRETQYF. For the CDR3, the DNA is TGTGCCACCAGCAGCCCAACCATCCCGGACAGGGGATGTCGGGAGACCCAGTACTTC. The chain uses TRBV15 and TRBJ2-5; TRBD1 matches at 9 bases. The V segment lost 3 bases and the J segment 5 bases; nucleotides outside the gene matches: 19. The CDR3 has 19 amino acids. Looked up from germline, CDR1 is LNHNV and CDR2 is YYDKDF (reference sequence).

The chain recombines TRBV14 with TRBJ2-2, with D unclear. V lost 1 base, J lost 6 bases, and 12 bases lay in between. The CDR3 is 15 amino acids. Germline CDR1 and CDR2: SGHDN and FVKESK. The CDR3 sequence: CASSQAGFRPGELFF. The DNA for the CDR3 is TGTGCCAGCAGCCAAGCTGGGTTTCGTCCCGGGGAGCTGTTTTTT.

The chain carries TRBV13 and TRBJ1-2; 8 bases are shared with TRBD1. The CDR3 loop spans 16 amino acids. CDR1 PRHDT and CDR2 FYEKMQ come from the germline V gene (reference sequence). V lost 5 bases and J lost 4; bases outside the gene matches: 12. In nucleotides, the CDR3 is TGTGCCAGCAGCCCGGGGGCAGGGGGCTCTTTCTATGGCTACACCTTC. The encoded protein is CASSPGAGGSFYGYTF.

V gene TRBV5-4 combines with J gene TRBJ2-7; D is unresolved. The CDR3 has 12 residues. In germline, CDR1 is SGHNT, CDR2 YYREEE (reference sequence). Trimming pared 4 bases from V and 3 bases from J, leaving 8 bases between. DNA for the CDR3: TGTGCCAGCAGCCATGACGGCTACGAGCAGTACTTC. Protein sequence: CASSHDGYEQYF.

V gene TRBV7-9 combines with J gene TRBJ2-1; 9 nucleotides align to TRBD2. V shed 6 bases, J shed 8 bases, and the junction held 5 bases outside the gene matches. Germline CDR1 is SEHNR and CDR2 is FQNEAQ (reference sequence). The CDR3 has 13 amino acids. For the CDR3, the DNA is TGTGCCAGCAGGGCCGGGACTAGCCATGAGCAGTTCTTC. This sequence encodes CASRAGTSHEQFF. The full variable domain, in which reference TRBV7-9 and TRBJ2-1 provide the parts outside the CDR3, is DTGVSQNPRHKITKRGQNVTFRCDPISEHNRLYWYRQTLGQGPEFLTYFQNEAQLEKSRLLSDRFSAERPKGSFSTLEIQRTEQGDSAMYLCASRAGTSHEQFFGPGTRLTVL.

This chain links TRBV7-3 with TRBJ1-1; D is unclear. V was clipped by 2 bases and J by 1 base, with 5 bases between them. The CDR3 spans 13 residues. The germline V gene has CDR1 SGHTA and CDR2 FQGTGA. CDR3 in amino acids: CASSLLWNTEAFF. For the CDR3, the DNA is TGTGCCAGCAGCTTACTTTGGAACACTGAAGCTTTCTTT.

V is TRBV29-1 and J is TRBJ2-7, with a possible D match to TRBD1 (6 bases). The CDR3 runs to 13 residues. Germline CDR1 SQVTM, CDR2 ANQGSEA. Trimming removed 7 bases from V and 5 bases from J, with 18 bases in between. CDR3 amino acids: CSAQGYPGDEQYF. The CDR3 DNA is TGCAGCGCCCAGGGGTACCCCGGCGACGAGCAGTACTTC.

The genes are TRBV7-6 and TRBJ2-3, with 9 positions matching TRBD2. The CDR3 spans 15 residues. After removal of 8 bases from V and 1 base from J, the junction contained 7 bases not matched to a gene. CDR1 and CDR2 from the germline V gene are SGHVS and FNYEAQ. The CDR3 spells CASGVAGEGTDTQYF. The CDR3 DNA reads as TGTGCCAGCGGAGTAGCGGGAGAGGGCACAGATACGCAGTATTTT. Based on the CDR3 plus reference TRBV7-6 and TRBJ2-3, the full variable domain is GAGVSQSPRYKVTKRGQDVALRCDPISGHVSLYWYRQALGQGPEFLTYFNYEAQQDKSGLPNDRFSAERPEGSISTLTIQRTEQRDSAMYRCASGVAGEGTDTQYFGPGTRLTVL.

The V gene is TRBV6-5, the J gene TRBJ1-1, with 12 bases that match TRBD1. Germline V gene data show CDR1 as MNHEY and CDR2 as SVGAGI. CDR3 length equals 14 residues. The junction had 3 bases not matched to a gene; V was cut back by 7 bases and J by 3 bases. The CDR3 nucleotides read TGTGCCAGCAAAGGGACAGGGGGCTACACTGAAGCTTTCTTT. Translating gives CASKGTGGYTEAFF.